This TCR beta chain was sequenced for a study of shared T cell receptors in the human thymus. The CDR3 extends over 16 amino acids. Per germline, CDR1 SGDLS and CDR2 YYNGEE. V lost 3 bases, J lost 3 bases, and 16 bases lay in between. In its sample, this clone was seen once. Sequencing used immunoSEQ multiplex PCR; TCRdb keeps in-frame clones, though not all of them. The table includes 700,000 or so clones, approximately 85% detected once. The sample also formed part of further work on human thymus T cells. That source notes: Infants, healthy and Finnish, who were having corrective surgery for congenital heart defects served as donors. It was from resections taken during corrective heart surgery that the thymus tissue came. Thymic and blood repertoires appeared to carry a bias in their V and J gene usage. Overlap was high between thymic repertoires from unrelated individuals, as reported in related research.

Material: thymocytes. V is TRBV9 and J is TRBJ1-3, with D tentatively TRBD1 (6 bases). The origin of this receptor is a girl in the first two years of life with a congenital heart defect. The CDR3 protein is CASSASGASSGNTIYF. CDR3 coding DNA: TGTGCCAGCAGCGCTTCAGGGGCCTCCAGTGGAAACACCATATATTTT.